The next 7 T cell receptor beta chains were all read from a single sample in a study of cytomegalovirus exposure and HLA in healthy donors. The PCR contained 60 Vbeta and 13 Jbeta primers. The repertoire was sequenced with immunoSEQ multiplex PCR; TCRdb's copy has only in-frame clones and lacks some. Here the sample spans 150,000 or so clones, approximately 73% being singletons. The sequenced sample was PBMCs. All receptors come from a woman aged 18-29 years in good health and CMV-seronegative.

The chain recombines TRBV25-1 with TRBJ1-2; the D gene is possibly TRBD1 (6 bases). The V and J ends lost 4 bases and 4 bases respectively, with 10 bases between them. The CDR3 length is 13 residues. The germline gives CDR1 MGHDK, CDR2 SYGVNS. The CDR3 nucleotides read TGTGCCAGCAGTGTTCGGGGGGCCTATGGCTACACCTTC. Its protein product is CASSVRGAYGYTF.

The V call is TRBV5-4, the J call TRBJ2-1; D is perhaps TRBD1 (6 bases). Trimming removed 6 bases at V and 6 bases at J, with 16 bases between. Germline V CDR1 and CDR2: SGHNT, YYREEE (reference sequence). The CDR3 loop spans 14 amino acids. The CDR3 nucleotides are TGTGCCAGCATCGAAAGGGGGAGCGGCAATGAGCAGTTCTTC. It codes for CASIERGSGNEQFF.

The chain employs TRBV4-3 and TRBJ2-2, with 7 bases identical to TRBD2. The germline V gene encodes CDR1 LGHNA and CDR2 YSLEER. Trimming took 4 bases from V and 6 from J; bases not matched to a gene: 11. The CDR3 covers 16 residues. The CDR3 region is CASSRLRGSDAGELFF. CDR3 DNA: TGCGCCAGCAGCCGCCTTCGCGGGAGCGACGCCGGGGAGCTGTTTTTT.

There are a few counts of this clone. V and J are TRBV10-3 and TRBJ1-2; TRBD1 matches at 11 bases. V shed 3 bases and J 6 bases; nucleotides not matched to a gene: 6. The germline V gene has CDR1 ENHRY and CDR2 SYGVKD. There are 15 residues in the CDR3. CDR3 sequence reads: CAISEGTGGFDGYTF. For the CDR3, the DNA is TGTGCCATCAGTGAAGGGACAGGGGGGTTCGATGGCTACACCTTC.

J is TRBJ2-2 and V is TRBV25-1, with TRBD2 matching 12 bases. This CDR3 region has 18 residues. V was pared by 4 bases and J by 6 bases, with 12 bases of the junction left unmatched. Germline CDR1 reads MGHDK; CDR2 reads SYGVNS. The CDR3 reads CASSGESGLAGTAGELFF. CDR3 DNA: TGTGCCAGCAGTGGGGAGTCCGGACTAGCGGGAACGGCCGGGGAGCTGTTTTTT.

This sequence joins TRBV7-8 and TRBJ1-2; TRBD1 might be the D (5 bases). V lost 6 bases and J 3 bases, leaving 11 bases between the germline ends. There are 13 residues in the CDR3. Looked up from germline, CDR1 is SGHVS and CDR2 is FQNEAQ. The CDR3 DNA reads as TGTGCCAGCAGGGGGGGGTTGGACTATGGCTACACCTTC. Residues: CASRGGLDYGYTF. Full variable domain (rest looked up from reference TRBV7-8 and TRBJ1-2): GAGVSQSPRYKVAKRGQDVALRCDPISGHVSLFWYQQALGQGPEFLTYFQNEAQLDKSGLPSDRFFAERPEGSVSTLKIQRTQQEDSAVYLCASRGGLDYGYTFGSGTRLTVV.

The chain recombines TRBV28 with TRBJ2-7, with TRBD1 identical over 9 bases. The V segment lost 3 bases and the J segment 2 bases; nucleotides outside the gene matches: 5. The CDR3 contains 15 residues. Germline CDR1 MDHEN, CDR2 SYDVKM. As DNA, the CDR3 is TGTGCCAGCAGTTTGTCGGGGACAGGGACCTACGAGCAGTACGTC. This translates into CASSLSGTGTYEQYV.